This T cell receptor (beta chain) derives from a study of blood T cells in healthy people across ages (dated by TCRdb to about 2015). As for the study more broadly: In model experiments, roughly one uniquely barcoded TCR beta cDNA molecule per two T cells was captured by template switching. Donors were grouped into four age groups: young (average roughly 15 years), middle-aged (roughly 38), aged (roughly 62) and long-lived (roughly 80). The study measured age-related changes in TCR beta repertoire diversity using deep sequencing normalized with unique cDNA molecular identifiers. Donors of different ages were randomly distributed across sequencing lanes to avoid experimental bias. Using the same blood draw, the study looked at two additional independent replicas of 1 million unique cDNA reads for two donors, one aged 18 to 30 and the other aged 80 or older. Overall study results and their limits: Compared with the aged group, more naive CD4+ T cells, fewer expanded clones and increased TCR diversity were shown by the long-lived group, suggesting age selection. As age increased, observed TCR beta diversity per million T cells dropped in a roughly linear way, and a significant reduction was already evident by age 40. Total diversity estimates from one million sequenced T cells were considered lower bounds and underestimates. Bulk unsorted PBMC profiling prevented conclusive comparison of naive and antigen-experienced compartments. Observed TCR beta diversity correlated strongly with the percentage of naive T cells measured by flow cytometry. The CMV infection status of donors was not known, potentially confounding age-related changes in expanded clonotypes.

This clonotype was observed a single time. Its recognized antigen is unknown. Base qualities are not recorded, but no much larger clone differs from it by a single base. The CDR3 has 17 amino acids, counting the end cysteine and phenylalanine. CDR3 DNA only is kept here, 51 bases in frame from base 1. V loses 4 bases, J loses 0 bases, and the germline ends lie 16 bases apart. The donors were 40 or so Caucasian individuals from Russia, aged 6 to 90 years, who were systemically healthy. Each donor gave ten milliliters of peripheral blood, drawn into EDTA-treated Vacutainer tubes. PBMCs were isolated by Ficoll-Paque density-gradient centrifugation, with at least 6 million obtained per sample. Total RNA was extracted from PBMCs with Trizol reagent, with at least 5.5 micrograms obtained per sample. For every donor, an aliquot of PBMCs went through flow cytometry to measure the percentages of naive CD45RAhigh/CD27high T cells.

Library generation was performed with 5' RACE. TCRdb names Illumina HiSeq 2500 as the instrument used. A second about 7 to 11 cycle PCR used a sample-barcoded 5' primer and a J-beta primer mix. A unique molecular identifier was introduced onto each TCR beta cDNA molecule by a template-switch 5' adaptor carrying 12 random nucleotides. Each sample yielded at least 3 million CDR3-containing paired-end reads. First-strand cDNA was synthesized from all RNA with the Mint cDNA synthesis kit, primed by a TRBC-specific oligonucleotide. Following uracil-DNA glycosylase treatment, a first 18-cycle PCR with universal primers M1SS and BC2_uni_R was performed on all cDNA. In the authors' own workflow: For normalization, 1 million high-quality reads were randomly selected from each sample, with every read carrying a distinct molecular identifier. Reads with shared molecular identifiers were discarded instead of being binned into consensus sequences. CDR3 identification, clonotype clustering and error correction used MiTCR with a Q25 quality threshold and the strictest error-elimination algorithm. A nonparametric unseen species model using Euler transformation provided a lower-bound estimate of total TCR beta diversity. TCRdb ran its own pipeline on the public reads, namely fastp trimming at Q25 and MiXCR clone calling, and kept in-frame beta chains. Rows with one shared CDR3 protein collapse into an entry with the most common genes and DNA. These V and J calls originate from TCRdb's pipeline instead of the authors' own analysis. This sample holds roughly 1.5 million distinct CDR3 sequences; approximately 43% were observed only once. About 4% of the sample lies in the top ten.

The TCR comes from a woman in her late teens or twenties in good health. The chain links TRBV12-3 or TRBV12-4 with TRBJ2-4; confidence is insufficient to name the D gene. Source material: blood. This receptor has the CDR3 CASSSHPVRSAKNIQYF. The DNA reads TGTGCCAGCAGTTCCCACCCCGTAAGGTCAGCCAAAAACATTCAGTACTTC.